What follows describes a single T cell receptor (beta chain). The antigen remains unidentified. The data originate from a study of CD8 T cells in ankylosing spondylitis. Generation of TCR beta libraries employed quantitative 5'-RACE incorporating molecular barcodes. TCRdb reprocessed the 5' RACE reads with MiXCR, giving one entry per CDR3 protein. This repertoire shows fewer than 650,000 distinct CDR3 sequences, over 9.5% found once; its top ten account for about 6.5%. The CDR3 length is 15 residues. The V gene lost 5 bases and the J gene lost 8 bases, with 18 bases spanning the gap. Germline V gene lookup returns CDR1 MNHEY and CDR2 SMNVEV (reference sequence). Study-level points and caveats: Typical of ankylosing spondylitis blood, it appeared, was a TCR beta motif of fewer than 10 highly homologous variants. From matched ankylosing spondylitis synovial fluid, disease-linked clones were reportedly recovered at significantly enriched levels.

The J gene is TRBJ1-4, the V gene TRBV27; D not certain. Input material: blood, either unsorted or a sorted T cell fraction (not recorded which). The sequence came from a male donor with ankylosing spondylitis. CDR3 in amino acids: CASSGRTAFGEKLFF. The CDR3 bases are TGTGCCAGCAGTGGAAGGACGGCGTTCGGGGAAAAACTGTTTTTT.